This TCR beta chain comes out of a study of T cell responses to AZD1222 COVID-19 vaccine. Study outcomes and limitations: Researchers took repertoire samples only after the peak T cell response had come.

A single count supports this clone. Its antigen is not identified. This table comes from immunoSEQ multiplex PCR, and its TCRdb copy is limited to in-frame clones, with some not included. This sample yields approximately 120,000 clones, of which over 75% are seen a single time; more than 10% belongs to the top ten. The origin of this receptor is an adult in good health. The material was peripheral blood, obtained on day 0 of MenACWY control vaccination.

The DNA of the CDR3 is TGTGCCAGCAGTTACTCGGCGGGACACTATAGCAATCAGCCCCAGCATTTT. Protein product: CASSYSAGHYSNQPQHF. V gene TRBV6-2 or TRBV6-3 combines with J gene TRBJ1-5; tentatively, D is TRBD1 (6 bases). Germline CDR1 MNHEY, CDR2 SVGEGT. Trimming took off 0 bases at V and 0 bases at J, with 12 bases between the two ends. The length of the CDR3 is 17 residues.